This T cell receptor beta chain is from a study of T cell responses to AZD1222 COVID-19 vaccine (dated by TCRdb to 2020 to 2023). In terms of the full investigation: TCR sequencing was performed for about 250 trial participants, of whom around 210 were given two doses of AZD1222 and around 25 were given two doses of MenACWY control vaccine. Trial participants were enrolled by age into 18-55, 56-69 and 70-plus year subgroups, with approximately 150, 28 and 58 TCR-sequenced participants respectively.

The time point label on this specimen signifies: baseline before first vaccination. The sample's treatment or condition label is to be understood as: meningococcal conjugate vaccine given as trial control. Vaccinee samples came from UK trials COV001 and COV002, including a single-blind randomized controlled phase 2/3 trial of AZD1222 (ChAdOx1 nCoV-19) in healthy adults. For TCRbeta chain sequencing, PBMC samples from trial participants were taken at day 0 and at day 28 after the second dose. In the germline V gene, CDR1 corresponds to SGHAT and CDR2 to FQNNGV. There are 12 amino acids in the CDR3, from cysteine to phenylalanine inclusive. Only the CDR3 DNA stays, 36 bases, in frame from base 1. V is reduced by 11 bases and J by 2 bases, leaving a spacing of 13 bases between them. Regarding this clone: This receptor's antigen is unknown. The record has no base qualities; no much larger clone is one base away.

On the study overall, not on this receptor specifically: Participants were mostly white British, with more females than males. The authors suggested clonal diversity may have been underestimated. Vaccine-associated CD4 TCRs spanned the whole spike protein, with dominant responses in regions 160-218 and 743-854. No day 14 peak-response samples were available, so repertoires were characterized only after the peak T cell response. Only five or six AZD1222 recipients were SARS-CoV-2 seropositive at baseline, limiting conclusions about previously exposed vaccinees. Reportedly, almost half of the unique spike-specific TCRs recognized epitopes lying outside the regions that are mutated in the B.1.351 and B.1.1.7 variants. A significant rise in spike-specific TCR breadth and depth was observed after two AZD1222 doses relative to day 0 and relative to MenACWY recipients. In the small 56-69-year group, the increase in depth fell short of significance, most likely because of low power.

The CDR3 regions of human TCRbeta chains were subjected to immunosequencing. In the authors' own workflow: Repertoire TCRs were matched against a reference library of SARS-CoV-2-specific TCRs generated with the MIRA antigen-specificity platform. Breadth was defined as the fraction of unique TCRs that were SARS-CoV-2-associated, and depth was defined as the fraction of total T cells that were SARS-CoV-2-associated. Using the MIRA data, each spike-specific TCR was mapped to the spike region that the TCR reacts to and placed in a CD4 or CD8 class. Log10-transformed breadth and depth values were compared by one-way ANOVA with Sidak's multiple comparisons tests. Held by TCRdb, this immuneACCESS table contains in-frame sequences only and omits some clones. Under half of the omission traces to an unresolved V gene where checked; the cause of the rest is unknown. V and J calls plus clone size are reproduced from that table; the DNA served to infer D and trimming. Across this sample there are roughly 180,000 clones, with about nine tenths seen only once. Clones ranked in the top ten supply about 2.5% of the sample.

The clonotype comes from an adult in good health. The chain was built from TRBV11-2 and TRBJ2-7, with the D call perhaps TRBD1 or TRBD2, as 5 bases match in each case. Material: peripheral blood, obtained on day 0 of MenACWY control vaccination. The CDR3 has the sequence CASGLHTYEQYF. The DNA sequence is TGTGCCTCGGGGCTGCATACCTACGAGCAGTACTTC.